This T cell receptor beta chain was observed in a study of cytomegalovirus exposure and HLA in healthy donors. Here immunoSEQ multiplex PCR was the method, and the copy in TCRdb shows in-frame clones only, minus some. The sample records approximately 200,000 clones, about nine tenths being singletons. The CDR3 has 15 residues. Germline V gene data show CDR1 as MNHEY and CDR2 as SVGAGI. Trimming left V 0 bases short and J 7 bases short, with 10 bases between. The clonotype was recovered from a woman between 18 and 29 years old in good health and CMV-seronegative. The chain has TRBV6-5 and TRBJ1-6; no definite D call. Sequences were obtained from PBMCs. CDR3 in amino acids: CASSYSGDKNSPLHF. CDR3 bases: TGTGCCAGCAGTTACTCGGGTGACAAAAATTCACCCCTCCACTTT.